This TCR beta chain was observed in a study of beta chain features in type 1 diabetes. On this clone itself: The antigen is undetermined.

V lost 1 base and J 0 bases, leaving 6 bases between the germline ends. Germline values: CDR1 GTSNPN, CDR2 SVGIG (reference sequence). The length of the CDR3 is 13 residues. Isolated RNA was reverse transcribed in full, so expressed TCRB transcripts were sequenced. Assay used: immunoSEQ multiplex PCR; TCRdb lists only in-frame clones, some missing. The data contain more than 300,000 clones, more than 13% of them singletons. General study results and limits: In the patient group, naive, central memory and Treg TCRB repertoires seemed more alike than in the healthy donor group.

Sequencing was performed on naive CD4+ T cells from blood. The receptor was derived from a woman aged 18-29 years in good health. The chain has TRBV30 and TRBJ1-1; D is undetermined. The CDR3 coding sequence is TGTGCCTGGAGTGGACTAATGAACACTGAAGCTTTCTTT. The encoded protein is CAWSGLMNTEAFF.